This T cell receptor (beta chain) is drawn from a study of human T cells and chemical hapten exposure. The CDR3 contains 16 residues. Germline V CDR1 and CDR2: SGHRS, YFSETQ. The V end was cut by 4 bases, the J end by 4 bases, with 20 bases between. A remark on this clonotype: The antigen remains undetermined.

Study-wide points: Compared to controls, expanded TCRs made significantly more large clusters of similar CDR3s. There was no change with DPC sensitization in TCRs above 1 in 1000 frequency. Counts of expanded TCRs (at PT1) showed a positive correlation with patch test score.

Time point given: patch test 2, 6 weeks after DPC sensitization. Treatment in this sample: therapeutic diphenylcyclopropenone sensitization with weekly scalp DPC. From the RACE reads, TCRdb called clonotypes with MiXCR, one entry per CDR3 protein. The sample yields around 360,000 distinct CDR3 sequences, just under 6.5% seen once. This sample comprised whole blood, obtained in connection with sensitization to the hapten diphenylcyclopropenone (DPC). The chain employs TRBV5-1 and TRBJ2-5; D is perhaps TRBD2 (7 bases). The sequence was obtained from a young woman with alopecia areata. Some clones in this sample may be carry-over from other donors' samples. The DNA of the CDR3 is TGCGCCAGCAGCCGGACAGCCCAGCGGGGTATAGAGACCCAGTACTTC. Residues: CASSRTAQRGIETQYF. The full variable domain, completed using reference TRBV5-1 and TRBJ2-5, is KAGVTQTPRYLIKTRGQQVTLSCSPISGHRSVSWYQQTPGQGLQFLFEYFSETQRNKGNFPGRFSGRQFSNSRSEMNVSTLELGDSALYLCASSRTAQRGIETQYFGPGTRLLVL.